This TCR beta chain was profiled in a study of blood T cell repertoires in COVID-19. Study information: PBMCs, B-cell-depleted T cells, or T cells were the source of the cDNA or gDNA that made up the material.

Germline V CDR1 and CDR2: LNHNV, YYDKDF (reference sequence). The CDR3 contains 17 residues. J gave up 2 bases and V 0 bases, and 7 bases lay outside the gene matches. The Seattle patients, enrolled during active infection, were followed longitudinally. In the original analysis: It was from reference gene primer amplification that nucleated cell counts were estimated. Profiling relied on immunoSEQ multiplex PCR, and the TCRdb table lists in-frame clones only, not all of them. V, J and clone size reflect that table, while D and trimming were determined from the DNA. The sample lists some 400,000 clones, roughly 86% occurring once.

The chain joins TRBV15 to TRBJ1-3, with 7 bases that match TRBD1. The clonotype was recovered from a woman in her twenties or thirties with COVID-19, enrolled during active disease. The sample comprised peripheral blood. CDR3 nucleotide sequence: TGTGCCACCAGCAGAGACCCTTTGGGACAGCCTGGAAACACCATATATTTT. It translates to CATSRDPLGQPGNTIYF.